The 8 T cell receptor beta chains reported below all come from one sample, sequenced in a study of glioma-infiltrating T cells after dendritic cell vaccination. Only in-frame clones appear in the TCRdb table, and some are missing; sequencing was by immunoSEQ multiplex PCR. The data show approximately 50,000 clones, around 89% seen once. The time point: after dendritic cell vaccination, including at tumor progression/relapse. The starting material was blood, obtained after dendritic cell vaccination. These receptors originate from a human donor with glioblastoma.

CDR3 sequence reads: CATSRDRRPRTNEKLFF. CDR3 in DNA: TGTGCCACCAGCAGAGATCGACGGCCGAGGACTAATGAAAAACTGTTTTTT. The chain couples TRBV15 to TRBJ1-4; D not resolved. Germline V gene sequence: CDR1 LNHNV, CDR2 YYDKDF (reference sequence). This CDR3 is 17 amino acids long. Trimming pared 0 bases from V and 2 bases from J, leaving 13 bases between.

This chain uses TRBV4-1 with TRBJ2-2, with 11 bases lining up with TRBD1. Germline assignment: CDR1 MGHRA and CDR2 YSYEKL. Trimming removed 6 bases from V and 4 bases from J; junction bases left unmatched: 4. CDR3 length: 15 amino acids. The CDR3 here is CASRTGTGGTGELFF. CDR3 coding DNA: TGCGCCAGCAGAACCGGGACAGGGGGCACCGGGGAGCTGTTTTTT.

The gene calls are TRBV9 and TRBJ2-2; D possibly corresponds to TRBD2 (5 bases). The CDR3 sequence is 15 residues long. With 0 bases removed from V and 5 bases from J, the gap between germline ends came to 11 bases. Germline-derived CDR1 and CDR2 are SGDLS and YYNGEE. This chain's CDR3 is CASSVAPTKTGELFF. The CDR3 region has the DNA TGTGCCAGCAGCGTAGCGCCGACTAAGACCGGGGAGCTGTTTTTT. The variable domain in full, completed from reference TRBV9 and TRBJ2-2, reads DSGVTQTPKHLITATGQRVTLRCSPRSGDLSVYWYQQSLDQGLQFLIQYYNGEERAKGNILERFSAQQFPDLHSELNLSSLELGDSALYFCASSVAPTKTGELFFGEGSRLTVL.

The CDR3 nucleotides read TGTGCCAGTAGTCCTCAGGGGAGGGAAGGCTACACCTTC. Translated: CASSPQGREGYTF. V and J are TRBV19 and TRBJ1-2, with D possibly being TRBD1 (6 bases). CDR3 length: 13 amino acids. Between the trimmed V and J ends, which lost 5 bases and 8 bases, there was a span of 15 bases. Germline V gives CDR1 LNHDA, CDR2 SQIVND (reference sequence).

V gene TRBV4-1 combines with J gene TRBJ2-5; possibly TRBD1 for D (5 bases). The CDR3 is 17 amino acids. Germline V gene data show CDR1 as MGHRA and CDR2 as YSYEKL. V was shortened by 1 base and J by 4 bases, with 19 bases between the two germline ends. CDR3 nucleotide sequence: TGCGCCAGCAGCCAAGGTCTTATGACAGTACAAGGAGAGACCCAGTACTTC. Protein: CASSQGLMTVQGETQYF.

This chain links TRBV7-2 with TRBJ2-7, with 11 positions matching TRBD2. J was trimmed by 11 bases and V by 5 bases; bases with no gene match: 14. The CDR3 covers 15 residues. Per the germline V gene, CDR1 is SGHTA and CDR2 is FQGNSA. The CDR3 DNA follows: TGTGCCAGCAGCGAGGAGGGACTAGCGGCCGTCAGGGAGTACTTC. Translated, it gives CASSEEGLAAVREYF.

This clone has more than one count but fewer than ten. This rearrangement joins TRBV10-3 to TRBJ2-1, with D perhaps matching TRBD2 (7 bases). The CDR3 spans 13 residues. From germline, CDR1 is ENHRY and CDR2 SYGVKD. The CDR3 DNA follows: TGTGCGTCGAAAGGGGGGGGACTAAATGAGCAGTTCTTC. Protein: CASKGGGLNEQFF.

CDR3 protein: CASAQANYGYTF. CDR3 nucleotides: TGTGCCAGCGCACAGGCGAACTATGGCTACACCTTC. The chain has TRBV28 and TRBJ1-2, with D perhaps matching TRBD1 (5 bases). The CDR3 extends over 12 amino acids. In germline, CDR1 is MDHEN, CDR2 SYDVKM. V lost 8 bases and J lost 2, with 9 bases in between.